This T cell receptor beta chain was obtained from a study of cytomegalovirus exposure and HLA in healthy donors. Researchers ran the PCR with 60 Vbeta and 13 Jbeta primers. The table came from immunoSEQ multiplex PCR; TCRdb's copy has only in-frame clones and leaves some out. The table lists fewer than 200,000 clones, roughly 81% of them singletons. The germline gives CDR1 SNHLY, CDR2 FYNNEI. V shed 4 bases and J shed 2 bases, with 8 bases lying between them. The CDR3 length is 13 residues. This chain connects TRBV2 to TRBJ2-5; D uncertain. The source of this sequence is a man aged 18 to 29 in good health and CMV-seropositive. The sequenced sample was PBMCs. This CDR3 is CASSARMQETQYF. For the CDR3, the DNA is TGTGCCAGCAGTGCGCGTATGCAAGAGACCCAGTACTTC.